The 16 T cell receptor beta chains in this list originate from one sample, sequenced in a study of blood T cell repertoires in COVID-19. TCRdb's copy holds only in-frame clones and misses some; the assay was immunoSEQ multiplex PCR. The sample yields 150,000 to 200,000 clones, over 80% seen once. Sequencing input: PBMCs or T cells enriched from blood (not recorded which). The receptors come from a man between 65 and 79 years old who had been exposed to COVID-19.

This clone appeared a single time. At the DNA level, this CDR3 is encoded by other sequences in the same sample as well. V usage is TRBV27 and J usage is TRBJ1-2; D might be TRBD1 (6 bases). CDR3 length: 13 residues. With 4 bases removed from V and 3 bases from J, the gap between germline ends came to 9 bases. Germline values: CDR1 MNHEY, CDR2 SMNVEV (reference sequence). The CDR3 sequence: CASSSGGDYGYTF. DNA for the CDR3: TGTGCCAGCAGTTCTGGGGGCGACTATGGCTACACCTTC.

This clone has just one count. V is TRBV28 and J is TRBJ2-3, with D perhaps matching TRBD1 (6 bases). The CDR3 totals 18 residues. Per the germline V gene, CDR1 is MDHEN and CDR2 is SYDVKM. V was shortened by 5 bases and J by 1 base, with 22 bases between the two germline ends. Here the CDR3 DNA reads TGTGCCAGCAGTATACAGGGAAGGGTACGGCCTGGCACAGATACGCAGTATTTT. Residues: CASSIQGRVRPGTDTQYF.

The chain employs TRBV13 and TRBJ2-7; 10 nucleotides line up with TRBD1. This CDR3 spans 18 amino acids. J lost 0 bases, V lost 4 bases, and 12 bases had no gene match. The V gene's germline CDR1 is PRHDT and CDR2 FYEKMQ (reference sequence). The CDR3 coding sequence is TGTGCCAGCAGCTCCTTAGGACGAGACAGGGGGCGCTCCTACGAGCAGTACTTC. Translating gives CASSSLGRDRGRSYEQYF.

The rearrangement joins TRBV28 to TRBJ2-7, with D possibly TRBD1 on 6 matching bases. The V gene's germline CDR1 is MDHEN and CDR2 SYDVKM. CDR3 size: 14 residues. Trimming shortened V by 6 bases and J by 4 bases, and 16 bases separated the two germline ends. The CDR3: CASRETGVRYEQYF. DNA of the CDR3: TGTGCCAGCAGGGAGACAGGAGTCCGATACGAGCAGTACTTC.

The J gene is TRBJ1-2, the V gene TRBV7-9; D gene uncertain. Germline V CDR1 and CDR2: SEHNR, FQNEAQ (reference sequence). This CDR3 contains 12 residues. Trimming removed 7 bases at V and 7 bases at J, with 13 bases between. DNA of the CDR3: TGTGCCAGCACCGAGATCCAAGTTGGCTACACCTTC. Its translation: CASTEIQVGYTF.

V usage is TRBV5-6 and J usage is TRBJ2-3; D gene ambiguous. The V end lost 2 bases, the J end lost 2 bases, and 9 bases lay between the germline ends. CDR1 is SGHDT and CDR2 is YYEEEE in the germline V gene. There are 14 residues in the CDR3. The CDR3 loop reads CASSFRETTDTQYF. For the CDR3, the DNA is TGTGCCAGCAGCTTTAGAGAAACCACAGATACGCAGTATTTT.

The chain combines TRBV5-5 with TRBJ2-7; D is uncertain. Trimming took off 0 bases at V and 2 bases at J, with 9 bases between the two ends. Looked up from germline, CDR1 is SGHKS and CDR2 is YYEKEE (reference sequence). The CDR3 has 14 amino acids. In DNA, the CDR3 is TGTGCCAGCAGCTTGGAAATACCGGCCTACGAGCAGTACTTC. Its translation: CASSLEIPAYEQYF.

The rearrangement links TRBV5-5 to TRBJ1-1, with D maybe TRBD1 (5 bases). Germline loops: CDR1 SGHKS, CDR2 YYEKEE (reference sequence). With 4 bases removed from V and 3 bases from J, the gap between germline ends came to 10 bases. The CDR3 has 13 amino acids. This chain's CDR3 is CASSGTRDTEAFF. The CDR3 nucleotides read TGTGCCAGCAGCGGCACCAGGGACACTGAAGCTTTCTTT.

The chain carries TRBV7-9 and TRBJ1-6, with 7 nucleotides matching TRBD1. The CDR3 loop spans 18 amino acids. CDR1 is SEHNR, CDR2 FQNEAQ, per germline (reference sequence). J was trimmed by 9 bases and V by 5 bases; bases with no gene match: 19. Written as DNA, the CDR3 is TGTGCCAGCAGCCCTCAGGGGGGCCGAGACCCAGTCAGTTCACCCCTCCACTTT. This gives the protein CASSPQGGRDPVSSPLHF. The variable domain in full, with the rest retrieved from reference TRBV7-9 and TRBJ1-6, is DTGVSQNPRHKITKRGQNVTFRCDPISEHNRLYWYRQTLGQGPEFLTYFQNEAQLEKSRLLSDRFSAERPKGSFSTLEIQRTEQGDSAMYLCASSPQGGRDPVSSPLHFGNGTRLTVT.

This clone was counted a few times. This sequence joins TRBV5-6 and TRBJ2-1; D is unclear. The V gene lost 0 bases and the J gene lost 1 base, with 8 bases spanning the gap. The CDR3 is 15 residues long. CDR1 is SGHDT, CDR2 YYEEEE, per germline. In nucleotides, the CDR3 is TGTGCCAGCAGCTTGGTGGCGGAGTCCTACAATGAGCAGTTCTTC. The encoded protein is CASSLVAESYNEQFF. The complete variable domain, with remaining parts taken from reference TRBV5-6 and TRBJ2-1, reads DAGVTQSPTHLIKTRGQQVTLRCSPKSGHDTVSWYQQALGQGPQFIFQYYEEEERQRGNFPDRFSGHQFPNYSSELNVNALLLGDSALYLCASSLVAESYNEQFFGPGTRLTVL.

V is TRBV28 and J is TRBJ1-5; 8 bases map to TRBD1. Trimming cost V 6 bases and J 3 bases; bases outside gene matches: 13. CDR1 is MDHEN and CDR2 is SYDVKM in the germline V gene. The CDR3 sequence is 17 residues long. As DNA, the CDR3 is TGTGCCAGCAGCCAACCAACCGGGACAGGCAACAATCAGCCCCAGCATTTT. It is translated as CASSQPTGTGNNQPQHF.

This clone appeared a single time. This rearrangement joins TRBV4-1 to TRBJ1-5, with D hard to call. Germline values: CDR1 MGHRA, CDR2 YSYEKL. The V and J ends lost 0 bases and 4 bases respectively, with 13 bases between them. This CDR3 spans 16 amino acids. The CDR3 region is CASSQDNGPANQPQHF. The CDR3, as DNA: TGCGCCAGCAGCCAAGACAATGGGCCAGCAAATCAGCCCCAGCATTTT.

This sequence joins TRBV28 and TRBJ2-3, with unresolved D. CDR1 and CDR2 (germline): MDHEN, SYDVKM. The CDR3 extends over 13 amino acids. Trimming took 4 bases from V and 9 from J, leaving 14 bases between them. Written as DNA, the CDR3 is TGTGCCAGCAGTTCCCGAGTGCCTGAGACGCAGTATTTT. Translated, it gives CASSSRVPETQYF. Full variable domain (missing parts from reference TRBV28 and TRBJ2-3): DVKVTQSSRYLVKRTGEKVFLECVQDMDHENMFWYRQDPGLGLRLIYFSYDVKMKEKGDIPEGYSVSREKKERFSLILESASTNQTSMYLCASSSRVPETQYFGPGTRLTVL.

The rearrangement joins TRBV6-5 to TRBJ2-7, with TRBD1 identical over 9 bases. V dropped 6 bases and J dropped 4; count of bases not matched to a gene: 7. This CDR3 region has 14 residues. CDR1 MNHEY and CDR2 SVGAGI come from the germline V gene. The CDR3: CASRSTGGPYEQYF. The CDR3 nucleotides read TGTGCCAGCAGGTCGACAGGGGGTCCGTACGAGCAGTACTTC.

This rearrangement joins TRBV14 to TRBJ2-3; D perhaps matches TRBD2 (6 bases). The CDR3 runs 16 residues. Deletions cut 0 bases from V and 0 bases from J, with 10 bases between. From germline, CDR1 is SGHDN and CDR2 FVKESK. The CDR3 region is CASSQEGGRSTDTQYF. The CDR3 DNA reads as TGTGCCAGCAGCCAAGAGGGAGGCCGTAGCACAGATACGCAGTATTTT.

The genes are TRBV2 and TRBJ1-4; a weak D match, TRBD1 (5 bases). The CDR3 spans 15 residues. Trimming took 5 bases from V and 3 from J, leaving 13 bases between them. CDR1 is SNHLY, CDR2 FYNNEI, per germline. The chain's CDR3 is CASSPWGGANEKLFF. The CDR3 DNA reads TGTGCCAGCAGTCCATGGGGAGGGGCTAATGAAAAACTGTTTTTT.